Sequencing of this T cell receptor beta chain was carried out in a study of response to subunit inactivated influenza vaccine. Study results and limitations: Each seasonal influenza vaccination, the authors suggested, recruits few new T cells.

A note on this clonotype: What it binds is not known.

TCRdb called the RT-PCR reads again in MiXCR, with one record for every CDR3 protein. Among 710,000 or so distinct CDR3 sequences, 15% to 17% were seen once, and the ten largest hold around 10%. CDR3 length: 17 residues. Per the germline V gene, CDR1 is SGHTA and CDR2 is FQGNSA. V dropped 5 bases and J dropped 2; count of bases not matched to a gene: 12. The sequence was obtained from a man in his fifties or sixties who received an inactivated influenza vaccine. The rearrangement joins TRBV7-2 to TRBJ2-3; 8 bases are shared with TRBD2. The sample here was PBMCs from blood, taken approximately 13 days after vaccination. CDR3 region: CASSRSSAGVHTDTQYF. DNA of the CDR3: TGTGCCAGCAGCCGGTCCTCAGCGGGGGTACACACAGATACGCAGTATTTT.